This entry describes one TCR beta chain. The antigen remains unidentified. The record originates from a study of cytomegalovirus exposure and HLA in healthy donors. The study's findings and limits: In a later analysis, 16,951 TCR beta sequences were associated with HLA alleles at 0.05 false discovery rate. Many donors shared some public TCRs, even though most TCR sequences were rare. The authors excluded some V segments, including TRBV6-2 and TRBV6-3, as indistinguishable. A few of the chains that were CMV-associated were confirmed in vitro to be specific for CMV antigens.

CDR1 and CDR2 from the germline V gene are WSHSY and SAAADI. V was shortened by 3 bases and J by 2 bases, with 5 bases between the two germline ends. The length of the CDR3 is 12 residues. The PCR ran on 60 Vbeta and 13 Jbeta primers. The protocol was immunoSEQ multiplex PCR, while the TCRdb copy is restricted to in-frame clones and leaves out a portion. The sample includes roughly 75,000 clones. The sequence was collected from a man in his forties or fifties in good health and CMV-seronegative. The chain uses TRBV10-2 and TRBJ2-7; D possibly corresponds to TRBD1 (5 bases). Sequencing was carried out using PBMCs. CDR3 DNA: TGCGCCAGCAGTGACAGGGCCTACGAGCAGTACTTC. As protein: CASSDRAYEQYF.